Presented here are 4 T cell receptor beta chains from one specimen sequenced in a study of blood T cells in healthy people across ages. A second PCR, run for roughly 7 to 12 cycles, used a sample-barcoded 5' primer plus a J-beta primer mix. TCRdb re-called the 5' RACE reads through MiXCR, storing one row per CDR3 protein. The sample carries 750,000 to 850,000 distinct CDR3 sequences, around 25% recorded once. The same specimen was also included in a second study, on T cells of mothers and their children.

Sequencing used blood. The receptors shown here come from a boy younger than 18 in good health.

The chain joins TRBV12-3 or TRBV12-4 to TRBJ2-3, with TRBD1 matching 12 bases. After removal of 5 bases from V and 4 bases from J, the junction contained 13 bases not matched to a gene. The CDR3 loop spans 18 amino acids. The CDR3 DNA follows: TGTGCCAGCAGTCGAGCCGGGACAGGGGGCTCCAAAGCAGATACGCAGTATTTT. Translating gives CASSRAGTGGSKADTQYF.

V and J are TRBV6-6 and TRBJ1-2; D is undetermined. The CDR3 has 13 residues. Per germline, CDR1 MNHNY and CDR2 SVGAGI (reference sequence). V lost 3 bases and J lost 7, with 12 bases in between. The CDR3 here is CASSYHTGGGYTF. The CDR3 DNA reads as TGTGCCAGCAGTTATCACACGGGAGGTGGCTACACCTTC.

The chain links TRBV11-2 to TRBJ2-3; D possibly corresponds to TRBD1 (5 bases). Trimming removed 3 bases from V and 0 bases from J, with 16 bases in between. The length of the CDR3 is 17 residues. The germline V gene has CDR1 SGHAT and CDR2 FQNNGV. CDR3 amino acids: CASSFQAGLASTDTQYF. Here the CDR3 DNA reads TGTGCCAGCAGCTTTCAGGCAGGGTTGGCAAGCACAGATACGCAGTATTTT.

The chain recombines TRBV6-6 with TRBJ1-1; tentative D call: TRBD1 (5 bases). The CDR3 totals 16 residues. V lost 0 bases to trimming and J lost 1 base, with 12 bases between them. Germline CDR1 and CDR2: MNHNY and SVGAGI (reference sequence). The DNA for the CDR3 is TGTGCCAGCAGTTACTCAGCTATTACAGGGAACACTGAAGCTTTCTTT. Protein sequence: CASSYSAITGNTEAFF.